This T cell receptor beta chain is from a study of T-cell reconstitution after alpha-beta-depleted transplantation in children. Study outcomes and limitations: Newly produced T cells mostly accounted for T-cell counts and diversity one year post-transplant.

There are 12 residues in the CDR3. The germline CDR1 and CDR2 sequences are GTSNPN and SVGIG (reference sequence). Trimming cost V 2 bases and J 13 bases, with 15 bases left between them. Researchers prepared the TCRbeta library using unique molecular identifiers, the study reports. TCRdb recomputed calls from the PCR reads with MiXCR, one row per CDR3 protein. The sample lists about 200,000 distinct CDR3 sequences; around 7% were seen once. This clonotype was observed a handful of times. What it binds is not known. The sequencing here drew on PBMCs, taken before TCRalphabeta/CD19-depleted stem cell transplant. The chain employs TRBV30 and TRBJ2-1; D gene uncertain. This clonotype was sampled from a boy between 2 and 10 years old with acute lymphoblastic leukemia, due to receive a stem cell transplant. CDR3 sequence reads: CAWSFIGLHQFF. CDR3 DNA sequence: TGTGCCTGGAGTTTTATCGGGCTCCATCAGTTCTTC.